Each of the 7 T cell receptor beta chains below was sequenced from the same sample in a study of monozygotic twins with inflammatory bowel disease. TCRdb re-called the 5' RACE reads and gives one entry per CDR3 protein, without DNA. This table lists more than 300,000 distinct CDR3 sequences. Specimen: blood. All receptors come from a human donor with ulcerative colitis or Crohn's disease, or a healthy co-twin of an affected twin (not recorded which).

The chain has TRBV6-1 and TRBJ2-3; TCRdb picks TRBD1, but there is no DNA to check that call. From germline, CDR1 is MNHNS and CDR2 SASEGT. The CDR3 is made up of 16 amino acids. CDR3 sequence: CASSELVRGWTDTQYF.

The chain joins TRBV15 to TRBJ2-7. The germline V gene has CDR1 LNHNV and CDR2 YYDKDF (reference sequence). The CDR3 extends over 14 amino acids. CDR3 region: CATSRGEISYEQYF.

The CDR3: CASSYPGTGAHEQYF. V usage is TRBV6-2 or TRBV6-3 and J usage is TRBJ2-7; as DNA is missing, the TRBD1 call by TCRdb cannot be tested. Germline CDR1 MNHEY, CDR2 SVGEGT. The CDR3 is made up of 15 amino acids.

The V and J genes are TRBV28 and TRBJ2-5; TCRdb designates TRBD1, a call that cannot be tested without DNA. The CDR3 spans 13 residues. The germline gives CDR1 MDHEN, CDR2 SYDVKM. The CDR3 sequence: CASSLGRGGTQYF.

The chain couples TRBV7-2 to TRBJ2-3. Germline CDR1 is SGHTA and CDR2 is FQGNSA. CDR3 length equals 15 residues. Here the CDR3 reads CASSLRLGFVNTQYF.

The CDR3: CAWTGGHSYEQYF. The rearrangement uses TRBV30 and TRBJ2-7; there is no DNA to check the TCRdb D call of TRBD1. Germline V gives CDR1 GTSNPN, CDR2 SVGIG (reference sequence). CDR3 length equals 13 residues.

This CDR3 is CASSQPGGEIIENTGELFF. The chain has TRBV4-3 and TRBJ2-2; TCRdb's assignment of TRBD1 cannot be checked, as there is no DNA. Germline lookup yields CDR1 LGHNA and CDR2 YSLEER. This CDR3 contains 19 residues.